The 31 T cell receptor beta chains presented below share a single source sample, sequenced in a study of T cell repertoires in MIS-A myocarditis (dated by TCRdb to between 2021 and 2022). Preparation of the library involved the immunoSEQ multiplex PCR assay. Here the immuneACCESS table is served through TCRdb, limited to in-frame sequences with V and J called. Missing clones are a known gap in these copies; in checked studies unresolved V genes cover under half, and the rest lacks a known reason. The sample records around 10,000 clones, approximately 90% of which are singletons. More than 2% of the sample belongs to the ten largest clones. Material for sequencing was thoracic lymph node tissue obtained at autopsy. These receptor sequences come from a man between 18 and 29 years old with fulminant myocarditis from multisystem inflammatory syndrome in adults (MIS-A) after COVID-19.

This chain connects TRBV9 to TRBJ1-6; D is unresolved. Germline V CDR1 and CDR2: SGDLS, YYNGEE. Trimming took 0 bases from V and 2 from J, leaving 9 bases between them. The CDR3 has 16 residues. This chain's CDR3 is CASSVDISPYNSPLHF. The CDR3 DNA sequence: TGTGCCAGCAGCGTAGATATAAGTCCCTATAATTCACCCCTCCACTTT. The full variable domain, in which reference TRBV9 and TRBJ1-6 provide the parts outside the CDR3, is DSGVTQTPKHLITATGQRVTLRCSPRSGDLSVYWYQQSLDQGLQFLIQYYNGEERAKGNILERFSAQQFPDLHSELNLSSLELGDSALYFCASSVDISPYNSPLHFGNGTRLTVT.

The rearrangement links TRBV6-5 to TRBJ1-5, with D tentatively TRBD1 (6 bases). The CDR3 loop spans 15 amino acids. CDR1 is MNHEY and CDR2 is SVGAGI in the germline V gene. V shed 7 bases and J shed 0 bases, with 13 bases lying between them. The CDR3 DNA is TGTGCCAGCATCCGAGGGGGACATAGCAATCAGCCCCAGCATTTT. It specifies CASIRGGHSNQPQHF.

This chain joins TRBV7-2 and TRBJ2-2; 8 bases fit TRBD2. The CDR3 extends over 19 amino acids. Germline V gene sequence: CDR1 SGHTA, CDR2 FQGNSA. The junction had 16 bases not matched to a gene; V was cut back by 0 bases and J by 7 bases. The DNA of the CDR3 is TGTGCCAGCAGCTTAGCGCAGTGGAAGCGGGGGCCCCTAGACGGGGAGCTGTTTTTT. Its protein is CASSLAQWKRGPLDGELFF.

The chain couples TRBV10-3 to TRBJ1-1, with D perhaps TRBD1 (6 bases). The CDR3 consists of 13 residues. V dropped 6 bases and J dropped 5 bases, with 13 bases sitting between them. CDR1 is ENHRY and CDR2 is SYGVKD in the germline V gene. The CDR3 DNA reads TGTGCCATCAGACCCTCAGGGGAAACTGAAGCTTTCTTT. Protein product: CAIRPSGETEAFF.

The rearrangement uses TRBV19 and TRBJ1-3, with a weak D call TRBD1 (5 bases). V was pared by 4 bases and J by 2 bases, with 15 bases between. Germline V gene sequence: CDR1 LNHDA, CDR2 SQIVND (reference sequence). The CDR3 extends over 16 amino acids. DNA for the CDR3: TGTGCCAGTAGTACCCGGGGGGGATCGGCTGGAAACACCATATATTTT. Protein product: CASSTRGGSAGNTIYF.

The chain uses TRBV7-9 and TRBJ2-2, with D maybe TRBD2 (6 bases). From germline, CDR1 is SEHNR and CDR2 FQNEAQ (reference sequence). The CDR3 is 15 residues long. V was shortened by 5 bases and J by 4 bases, with 14 bases between the two germline ends. The CDR3 is CASSRSGERTGELFF. CDR3 DNA: TGTGCCAGCAGCCGATCGGGAGAGCGCACCGGGGAGCTGTTTTTT.

A single count supports this clone. The chain links TRBV6-1 to TRBJ1-1; D remains unclear. Deletions cut 3 bases from V and 0 bases from J, with 11 bases between. The CDR3 totals 15 residues. The germline V gene has CDR1 MNHNS and CDR2 SASEGT. The CDR3 nucleotides read TGTGCCAGCAGTGACGCGAGATACATGAACACTGAAGCTTTCTTT. Encoded protein: CASSDARYMNTEAFF.

The chain recombines TRBV3-1 (or the pseudogene TRBV3-2) with TRBJ1-1, with unresolved D. V was cut by 11 bases and J by 0 bases, with 13 bases left in between. The CDR3 consists of 13 residues. From germline, CDR1 is LGHDT and CDR2 YNNKEL (reference sequence). The CDR3 nucleotides read TGTGCCTTCTCGAACGGTTTGAACACTGAAGCTTTCTTT. It is translated as CAFSNGLNTEAFF.

J is TRBJ2-6 and V is TRBV7-2; D unresolved. The V gene's germline CDR1 is SGHTA and CDR2 FQGNSA. CDR3 length: 18 residues. V lost 4 bases and J lost 2, with 18 bases in between. DNA for the CDR3: TGTGCCAGCAGCTGGCCCTCCCAAGTAGGGACTGGGGCCAACGTCCTGACTTTC. Its translation is CASSWPSQVGTGANVLTF.

The chain combines TRBV12-3 or TRBV12-4 with TRBJ1-1; D is undetermined. The CDR3 contains 12 residues. V was pared by 6 bases and J by 10 bases, with 15 bases between. DNA for the CDR3: TGTGCCAGCAGGGAATACGACAAACGAGCTTTCTTT. Translated: CASREYDKRAFF.

This chain links TRBV4-2 with TRBJ1-5; D ambiguous. There are 13 residues in the CDR3. Germline loops: CDR1 LGHNA, CDR2 YNFKEQ. Trimming removed 0 bases from V and 5 bases from J, with 5 bases in between. The CDR3 spells CASSQETDQPQHF. CDR3 DNA sequence: TGTGCCAGCAGCCAAGAGACGGATCAGCCCCAGCATTTT.

The rearrangement links TRBV2 to TRBJ1-4; maybe TRBD1 (5 bases). V was trimmed by 6 bases and J by 8 bases, leaving 10 bases between them. The CDR3 consists of 12 residues. Per germline, CDR1 SNHLY and CDR2 FYNNEI. The CDR3 DNA reads TGTGCCAGCAGGGGGGACGGCGAAAAACTGTTTTTT. Protein product: CASRGDGEKLFF.

V usage is TRBV5-1 and J usage is TRBJ1-5; a weak D match, TRBD1 (5 bases). With 0 bases removed from V and 2 bases from J, the gap between germline ends came to 9 bases. From germline, CDR1 is SGHRS and CDR2 YFSETQ. The length of the CDR3 is 15 residues. The CDR3 spells CASSLEGIGNQPQHF. CDR3 in DNA: TGCGCCAGCAGCTTGGAGGGGATCGGCAATCAGCCCCAGCATTTT.

This clone was counted a few times. The chain has TRBV2 and TRBJ2-1; maybe TRBD2 (5 bases). The CDR3 is 16 residues long. Germline assignment: CDR1 SNHLY and CDR2 FYNNEI. V was pared by 1 base and J by 0 bases, with 10 bases between. CDR3 bases: TGTGCCAGCAGTGAAGGGACTTTGAGCTCCTACAATGAGCAGTTCTTC. Its translation: CASSEGTLSSYNEQFF.

The chain joins TRBV9 to TRBJ1-4; D unclear. The CDR3 totals 13 residues. Per the germline V gene, CDR1 is SGDLS and CDR2 is YYNGEE. With 1 base removed from V and 8 bases from J, the gap between germline ends came to 9 bases. The CDR3 nucleotides read TGTGCCAGCAGCGTAAGCGGGGAGGAAAAACTGTTTTTT. Its protein is CASSVSGEEKLFF. The whole variable domain, remainder taken from reference TRBV9 and TRBJ1-4, is DSGVTQTPKHLITATGQRVTLRCSPRSGDLSVYWYQQSLDQGLQFLIQYYNGEERAKGNILERFSAQQFPDLHSELNLSSLELGDSALYFCASSVSGEEKLFFGSGTQLSVL.

The sample holds a few counts of this clone. V and J are TRBV2 and TRBJ1-5; D remains ambiguous. V gave up 4 bases and J gave up 2 bases, with 3 bases separating them. Germline V gene data show CDR1 as SNHLY and CDR2 as FYNNEI. The CDR3 covers 12 residues. The CDR3 bases are TGTGCCAGCAGTGGGGGCAATCAGCCCCAGCATTTT. Protein sequence: CASSGGNQPQHF. Using reference TRBV2 and TRBJ1-5 for the parts outside the CDR3, the full variable domain is EPEVTQTPSHQVTQMGQEVILRCVPISNHLYFYWYRQILGQKVEFLVSFYNNEISEKSEIFDDQFSVERPDGSNFTLKIRSTKLEDSAMYFCASSGGNQPQHFGDGTRLSIL.

The V and J genes are TRBV5-1 and TRBJ2-5; D is unresolved. The CDR3 runs 14 residues. V shed 4 bases and J shed 3 bases, with 13 bases lying between them. Germline assignment: CDR1 SGHRS and CDR2 YFSETQ. The DNA of the CDR3 is TGCGCCAGCAGCGGTGACGGGCGGAAAGAGACCCAGTACTTC. This codes for CASSGDGRKETQYF.

This clone turned up a few times. This chain joins TRBV3-1 (or the pseudogene TRBV3-2) and TRBJ2-7; D is tentatively TRBD1 or TRBD2 (6 bases each). V gave up 4 bases and J gave up 9 bases, with 19 bases separating them. The CDR3 is 14 amino acids. Per the germline V gene, CDR1 is LGHDT and CDR2 is YNNKEL (reference sequence). The DNA for the CDR3 is TGTGCCAGCAGCCCATCTAACGGGGGCGCTGGGCAGTACTTC. This encodes CASSPSNGGAGQYF.

V gene TRBV7-3 combines with J gene TRBJ2-5; weak D call: TRBD2 (6 bases). The V end was cut by 3 bases, the J end by 2 bases, with 16 bases between. Germline V gene lookup returns CDR1 SGHTA and CDR2 FQGTGA. This CDR3 region has 16 residues. In nucleotides, the CDR3 is TGTGCCAGCAGCTTCCGGCAGGGAGGTTTACAAGAGACCCAGTACTTC. Translation gives CASSFRQGGLQETQYF.

This clone was detected only once. The rearrangement joins TRBV19 to TRBJ2-7, with 7 bases that match TRBD1. The V gene's germline CDR1 is LNHDA and CDR2 SQIVND (reference sequence). V lost 5 bases, J lost 3 bases, and 10 bases stayed unmatched. This CDR3 contains 15 residues. The CDR3 nucleotides read TGTGCCAGTAGTGGTGTAGGGACAGCACACTACGAGCAGTACTTC. This gives the protein CASSGVGTAHYEQYF.

This clone came up a few times. V gene TRBV2 combines with J gene TRBJ1-1; D call uncertain. V gave up 5 bases and J gave up 2 bases, with 6 bases separating them. Germline V gene data show CDR1 as SNHLY and CDR2 as FYNNEI. The CDR3 is 12 amino acids. This CDR3 reads CASSPANTEAFF. In nucleotides, the CDR3 is TGTGCCAGCAGTCCGGCAAACACTGAAGCTTTCTTT.

This clone was found once. The chain employs TRBV10-3 and TRBJ2-7; D unclear. The length of the CDR3 is 12 residues. V was trimmed by 3 bases and J by 3 bases, leaving 6 bases between them. Per germline, CDR1 ENHRY and CDR2 SYGVKD. CDR3 residues: CAISDWDYEQYF. The CDR3 bases are TGTGCCATCAGTGATTGGGACTACGAGCAGTACTTC.

V usage is TRBV7-2 and J usage is TRBJ1-4; 11 nucleotides align to TRBD1. The CDR3 runs 14 residues. Unmatched junction bases numbered 2, after V lost 3 bases and J lost 8 bases. Germline lookup yields CDR1 SGHTA and CDR2 FQGNSA. This CDR3 is CASSLGDRGEKLFF. The CDR3 bases are TGTGCCAGCAGCTTGGGGGACAGGGGGGAAAAACTGTTTTTT. Based on the CDR3 plus reference TRBV7-2 and TRBJ1-4, the full variable domain is GAGVSQSPSNKVTEKGKDVELRCDPISGHTALYWYRQSLGQGLEFLIYFQGNSAPDKSGLPSDRFSAERTGGSVSTLTIQRTQQEDSAVYLCASSLGDRGEKLFFGSGTQLSVL.

The chain is built from TRBV27 and TRBJ2-1, with 15 positions matching TRBD2. Germline V CDR1 and CDR2: MNHEY, SMNVEV (reference sequence). Trimming removed 5 bases from V and 9 bases from J; junction bases left unmatched: 8. This CDR3 is 16 amino acids long. In nucleotides, the CDR3 is TGTGCCAGCAGTCCCCGGACTAGCGGGGGGGCGGTTGAGCAGTTCTTC. Translation: CASSPRTSGGAVEQFF.

The J gene is TRBJ1-6, the V gene TRBV4-1; D remains ambiguous. This CDR3 is 16 amino acids long. Germline loops: CDR1 MGHRA, CDR2 YSYEKL. Trimming shortened V by 0 bases and J by 3 bases, and 9 bases separated the two germline ends. The CDR3 coding sequence is TGCGCCAGCAGCCAAGATGTTTCGATCTATAATTCACCCCTCCACTTT. This gives the protein CASSQDVSIYNSPLHF.

The chain uses TRBV10-3 and TRBJ2-6; the D gene is possibly TRBD2 (7 bases). V was cut by 8 bases and J by 2 bases, with 16 bases left in between. CDR3 length: 16 residues. The germline CDR1 and CDR2 sequences are ENHRY and SYGVKD. The CDR3: CAIGAGAQAGANVLTF. DNA of the CDR3: TGTGCCATCGGTGCGGGGGCGCAGGCTGGGGCCAACGTCCTGACTTTC.

This chain uses TRBV7-3 with TRBJ1-1; D perhaps matches TRBD1 (6 bases). Trimming took off 0 bases at V and 7 bases at J, with 12 bases between the two ends. CDR1 and CDR2 (germline): SGHTA, FQGTGA. CDR3 length equals 14 residues. The CDR3 region is CASSLTVGGGEAFF. DNA of the CDR3: TGTGCCAGCAGCTTAACGGTGGGGGGCGGTGAAGCTTTCTTT.

This sequence joins TRBV6-5 and TRBJ2-7; D unclear. Germline CDR1 is MNHEY and CDR2 is SVGAGI. The CDR3 runs 11 residues. With 9 bases removed from V and 2 bases from J, the gap between germline ends came to 8 bases. The CDR3 spells CASTDTYEQYF. The CDR3 bases are TGTGCCAGTACAGATACCTACGAGCAGTACTTC.

This chain connects TRBV24-1 to TRBJ2-3; TRBD1 matches 7 bases. The V segment lost 2 bases and the J segment 1 base; nucleotides outside the gene matches: 11. Germline V CDR1 and CDR2: KGHDR, SFDVKD. The CDR3 is 18 amino acids. The CDR3 nucleotides are TGTGCCACCAGTGATTACGCCGGTTGGGACAGTCGCACAGATACGCAGTATTTT. Translation: CATSDYAGWDSRTDTQYF.

The chain employs TRBV27 and TRBJ2-1; 7 nucleotides line up with TRBD2. V trimming: 8 bases; J trimming: 2 bases; junction bases outside the gene matches: 3. Germline V gene sequence: CDR1 MNHEY, CDR2 SMNVEV (reference sequence). This CDR3 region has 13 residues. The CDR3 DNA sequence: TGTGCCAGCTCGGGACTACCCTACAATGAGCAGTTCTTC. It is translated as CASSGLPYNEQFF.

The chain carries TRBV9 and TRBJ2-1; D remains unclear. Trimming left V 3 bases short and J 0 bases short, with 10 bases between. The germline CDR1 and CDR2 sequences are SGDLS and YYNGEE. The CDR3 contains 15 residues. This CDR3 is CASSATYSSYNEQFF. The CDR3 DNA sequence: TGTGCCAGCAGCGCGACTTACAGCTCCTACAATGAGCAGTTCTTC. The variable domain in full, completed from reference TRBV9 and TRBJ2-1, reads DSGVTQTPKHLITATGQRVTLRCSPRSGDLSVYWYQQSLDQGLQFLIQYYNGEERAKGNILERFSAQQFPDLHSELNLSSLELGDSALYFCASSATYSSYNEQFFGPGTRLTVL.